This record covers a single T cell receptor beta chain. Its target is unknown. Generated by immunoSEQ multiplex PCR, the TCRdb table keeps only in-frame clones and is missing some. The sample consists of fewer than 200,000 clones, 80% to 90% of them appearing once. In germline, CDR1 is SGHTS, CDR2 YDEGEE. V lost 2 bases and J 1 base, leaving 12 bases between the germline ends. There are 16 residues in the CDR3. This record comes from a study of cytomegalovirus exposure and HLA in healthy donors. Study-level results: According to the study, roughly 160 TCR beta chains were cytomegalovirus-associated.

V usage is TRBV5-8 and J usage is TRBJ1-4, with unresolved D. The TCR originated in a woman aged 30 to 39 in good health and CMV-seronegative. The specimen was PBMCs. CDR3: CASSLKGLRTNEKLFF. CDR3 DNA: TGTGCCAGCAGCTTAAAGGGCTTGAGAACTAATGAAAAACTGTTTTTT.